This TCR beta chain appears in the sequencing data of a study of shared clonotypes between healthy human individuals. A word on this clone: Its antigen is currently unknown. A much larger clone differs by one base, so this may be a read error.

Each subset's genomic DNA was split evenly across several immunoSEQ plates. Here immunoSEQ multiplex PCR was the method, and the copy in TCRdb shows in-frame clones only, minus some. The sample holds more than 900,000 clones, about four fifths seen once. Study-level points and caveats: As a rule, naive subsets had a larger estimated richness than memory subsets. Large depth notwithstanding, sorted-subset sequencing proved incomplete by rarefaction.

The CDR3 consists of 13 residues. The V gene lost 0 bases and the J gene lost 1 base, with 3 bases spanning the gap. CDR1 is SGHVS, CDR2 FNYEAQ, per germline. The donors were all Caucasian adults (living in Nashville, Tennessee). Sequenced material: memory CD4+ T cells from PBMCs. Sample subset: CD45RA-negative fraction. The V gene is TRBV7-6, the J gene TRBJ2-5; D remains unclear. The sequence was collected from a man aged 18 to 30 in good health. Some clones in this sample may be carry-over from other donors' samples. The CDR3 sequence: CASSLAVQETQYF. The CDR3 DNA reads as TGTGCCAGCAGCTTAGCGGTCCAAGAGACCCAGTACTTC.